Each of the 20 T cell receptor beta chains below was sequenced from the same sample in a study of T cells in Graves' hyperthyroidism and ophthalmopathy. The source material, RNA transcripts, was used to amplify TCR beta CDR3 regions. A first-round RT-PCR of the TCR CDR3 used the HTBI primer set. TCRdb analysed the multiplex PCR reads with MiXCR anew, one entry per CDR3 protein. The table shows some 510,000 distinct CDR3 sequences, with less than 25% occurring only once. The sequenced sample was blood. The receptor source for this set is a man between 18 and 29 years old with Graves' hyperthyroidism.

The V gene is TRBV18, the J gene TRBJ1-1, with no clear D. Germline assignment: CDR1 KGHSH and CDR2 LQKENI. This CDR3 comprises 15 residues. Deletions cut 2 bases from V and 0 bases from J, with 10 bases between. CDR3 bases: TGTGCCAGCTCACCATGGCGACCTATGAACACTGAAGCTTTCTTT. This encodes CASSPWRPMNTEAFF.

V usage is TRBV27 and J usage is TRBJ1-2; D is unclear. CDR1 is MNHEY, CDR2 SMNVEV, per germline (reference sequence). The CDR3 length is 13 residues. The V end was cut by 7 bases, the J end by 5 bases, with 14 bases between. Here the CDR3 reads CASTDLRGYGYTF. CDR3 DNA sequence: TGTGCCAGCACCGACCTGAGAGGTTATGGCTACACCTTC.

This clonotype was detected ten times or more. The rearrangement links TRBV28 to TRBJ1-3; D call uncertain. The CDR3 length is 15 residues. With 3 bases removed from V and 0 bases from J, the gap between germline ends came to 9 bases. Germline V gene lookup returns CDR1 MDHEN and CDR2 SYDVKM. The CDR3 sequence: CASSLDRSSGNTIYF. CDR3 sequence (DNA): TGTGCCAGCAGTTTGGACCGCAGCTCTGGAAACACCATATATTTT.

This clonotype was counted ten times or more. The rearrangement joins TRBV20-1 to TRBJ1-1, with no clear D. This CDR3 region has 12 residues. Germline assignment: CDR1 DFQATT and CDR2 SNEGSKA (reference sequence). The V gene lost 6 bases and the J gene lost 6 bases, with 14 bases spanning the gap. The CDR3 coding sequence is TGCAGTGCAGGAACTGGAAGGGCTGAAGCTTTCTTT. Protein: CSAGTGRAEAFF.

Many counts were recorded for this clonotype. This chain uses TRBV28 with TRBJ2-2; TRBD2 is a possible D gene (5 bases). Trimming pared 2 bases from V and 4 bases from J, leaving 17 bases between. Germline CDR1 is MDHEN and CDR2 is SYDVKM. This CDR3 region has 17 residues. The chain's CDR3 is CASSLPRAFGSTGELFF. The CDR3 nucleotides are TGTGCCAGCAGTTTACCACGGGCGTTTGGGAGCACCGGGGAGCTGTTTTTT.

In its sample, this clonotype was seen many times. Here the CDR3 DNA reads TGCAGCGTTGAAGATCGTACAGGCCTGAACACTGAAGCTTTCTTT. Translated, it gives CSVEDRTGLNTEAFF. The chain employs TRBV29-1 and TRBJ1-1, with a possible D match to TRBD1 (5 bases). Germline CDR1 SQVTM, CDR2 ANQGSEA. The V and J ends lost 0 bases and 0 bases respectively, with 11 bases between them. The CDR3 contains 15 residues.

V and J are TRBV12-3 or TRBV12-4 and TRBJ1-5, with TRBD1 matching over 7 bases. This CDR3 has 14 residues. The V segment lost 3 bases and the J segment 4 bases; nucleotides outside the gene matches: 3. CDR3 region: CASSLTGKNQPQHF. CDR3 sequence (DNA): TGTGCCAGCAGTTTGACAGGGAAAAATCAGCCCCAGCATTTT.

About this clonotype itself: A read error is likely, as this CDR3 ends without the conserved phenylalanine or tryptophan. This chain connects TRBV7-9 to TRBJ2-5; D may be TRBD1 (5 bases). The CDR3 consists of 14 residues. The V and J ends lost 2 bases and 3 bases respectively, with 10 bases between them. From germline, CDR1 is SEHNR and CDR2 FQNEAQ (reference sequence). CDR3 loop: CASSLSPGKETQYL. The CDR3 nucleotides are TGTGCCAGCAGCTTATCCCCAGGGAAAGAGACCCAGTACTTA.

The gene calls are TRBV6-2 or TRBV6-3 and TRBJ1-1; D may be TRBD1 (5 bases). Trimming pared 10 bases from V and 0 bases from J, leaving 15 bases between. Germline V gene data show CDR1 as MNHEY and CDR2 as SVGEGT. The CDR3 covers 14 residues. Written as DNA, the CDR3 is TGTGCCACCGACCCCCCGGGACTGAACACTGAAGCTTTCTTT. Protein: CATDPPGLNTEAFF.

The table lists this clonotype with many counts. This chain links TRBV12-3 or TRBV12-4 with TRBJ1-1; D remains unclear. Trimming shortened V by 5 bases and J by 0 bases, and 7 bases separated the two germline ends. The CDR3 is made up of 13 amino acids. The CDR3 here is CASSQVMNTEAFF. The CDR3 nucleotides are TGTGCCAGCAGTCAGGTTATGAACACTGAAGCTTTCTTT.

The V gene is TRBV29-1, the J gene TRBJ1-1, with a possible D match to TRBD1 (6 bases). The CDR3 has 12 amino acids. Deletions cut 7 bases from V and 6 bases from J, with 15 bases between. Per the germline V gene, CDR1 is SQVTM and CDR2 is ANQGSEA. CDR3 in DNA: TGCAGCGCTCTAAACAGGGTTGCTGAAGCTTTCTTT. Translated, it gives CSALNRVAEAFF.

This clonotype was picked up many times. The rearrangement links TRBV6-5 to TRBJ1-2, with TRBD1 matching 8 bases. The J segment lost 8 bases and the V segment lost 4 bases, leaving 12 bases of the junction unmatched. The germline V gene encodes CDR1 MNHEY and CDR2 SVGAGI. This CDR3 is built from 15 residues. The chain's CDR3 is CASSSVDRGLFGYTF. DNA for the CDR3: TGTGCCAGCAGTTCTGTTGACAGGGGTCTGTTCGGCTACACCTTC.

This clonotype was seen at least ten times. This chain connects TRBV6-2 or TRBV6-3 to TRBJ2-2, with 10 bases fitting TRBD2. The junction had 19 bases not matched to a gene; V was cut back by 5 bases and J by 4 bases. Per the germline V gene, CDR1 is MNHEY and CDR2 is SVGEGT. The CDR3 is 20 residues long. CDR3 DNA: TGTGCCAGCAGTCGTAGTCGGGCGTCTAGCGGGGGTGTGGGCACCGGGGAGCTGTTTTTT. This sequence encodes CASSRSRASSGGVGTGELFF.

The CDR3 region is CASGLIPKPGQGYRGGNTEAFF. CDR3 DNA sequence: TGTGCTAGTGGTTTGATACCAAAACCGGGACAGGGATACCGCGGAGGGAACACTGAAGCTTTCTTT. The gene calls are TRBV12-5 and TRBJ1-1; 9 bases match TRBD1. Trimming at V came to 2 bases and at J to 1 base, leaving 23 bases not matched to a gene. The V gene's germline CDR1 is LGHNT and CDR2 FRNRAP. The CDR3 has 22 residues. Supplemented by reference TRBV12-5 and TRBJ1-1, the full variable domain reads DARVTQTPRHKVTEMGQEVTMRCQPILGHNTVFWYRQTMMQGLELLAYFRNRAPLDDSGMPKDRFSAEMPDATLATLKIQPSEPRDSAVYFCASGLIPKPGQGYRGGNTEAFFGQGTRLTVV.

V usage is TRBV4-1 and J usage is TRBJ1-5; maybe TRBD1 (5 bases). The V and J ends lost 4 bases and 7 bases respectively, with 14 bases between them. In germline, CDR1 is MGHRA, CDR2 YSYEKL. The CDR3 has 14 amino acids. In DNA, the CDR3 is TGCGCCAGCAGCCGGCCGGGGGTAGGGCAGCCCCAGCATTTT. It is translated as CASSRPGVGQPQHF.

At least ten counts were recorded for this clonotype. The chain links TRBV6-1 to TRBJ1-2, with no clear D. V was pared by 11 bases and J by 4 bases, with 20 bases between. CDR1 and CDR2 from the germline V gene are MNHNS and SASEGT. This CDR3 has 14 amino acids. Here the CDR3 reads CAAARTESLYGYTF. CDR3 bases: TGTGCCGCCGCAAGAACTGAATCCCTCTATGGCTACACCTTC.

The chain recombines TRBV6-1 with TRBJ2-7; maybe TRBD2 (5 bases). The V and J ends lost 7 bases and 7 bases respectively, with 20 bases between them. Germline values: CDR1 MNHNS, CDR2 SASEGT. The CDR3 covers 14 residues. CDR3 DNA sequence: TGTGCCAGCACCCTGGAGCGAGGACTTGGGGAGCAGTACTTC. It translates to CASTLERGLGEQYF.

At least ten counts were recorded for this clonotype. The chain is built from TRBV11-2 and TRBJ2-7; 7 nucleotides align to TRBD1. V dropped 0 bases and J dropped 3; count of bases not matched to a gene: 8. Germline lookup yields CDR1 SGHAT and CDR2 FQNNGV. CDR3 length: 16 amino acids. The CDR3 region is CASSLDEPGQRYEQYF. Written as DNA, the CDR3 is TGTGCCAGCAGCTTAGATGAACCGGGACAGCGCTACGAGCAGTACTTC. The full variable domain, with the rest looked up from reference TRBV11-2 and TRBJ2-7, is EAGVAQSPRYKIIEKRQSVAFWCNPISGHATLYWYQQILGQGPKLLIQFQNNGVVDDSQLPKDRFSAERLKGVDSTLKIQPAKLEDSAVYLCASSLDEPGQRYEQYFGPGTRLTVT.

Turning to this clonotype: A much larger clone lies a single base off, so this may be a read error. The genes are TRBV7-9 and TRBJ2-2; no clear D gene. The V end was cut by 3 bases, the J end by 4 bases, with 3 bases between. From germline, CDR1 is SEHNR and CDR2 FQNEAQ (reference sequence). The CDR3 is made up of 12 amino acids. The chain's CDR3 is CASSFATGELFF. The CDR3 coding sequence is TGTGCCAGCAGCTTCGCCACCGGGGAGCTGTTTTTT.

This clonotype was observed a few times. CDR3 bases: TGCAGTGCTAGAGACAGGGGGAATTTGGAAGAGACCCAGTACTTC. It yields the protein CSARDRGNLEETQYF. The chain links TRBV20-1 to TRBJ2-5; 7 bases align to TRBD1. From germline, CDR1 is DFQATT and CDR2 SNEGSKA (reference sequence). The CDR3 runs 15 residues. V trimming: 0 bases; J trimming: 3 bases; junction bases outside the gene matches: 7.